Shown below are 32 T cell receptor beta chains from a single sample sequenced in a study of Ad26.COV2.S vaccination and SARS-CoV-2 variants. Treatment noted: some 20 received Ad26.COV2.S at low or high dose, single or two shots; 5 received placebo; per-sample allocation not given. Repertoires come from day 63 after the first vaccine or placebo injection. Only in-frame clones appear in the TCRdb table, and some are missing; sequencing was by immunoSEQ multiplex PCR. The top ten hold less than 3.5% of the sample, which has some 240,000 clones, roughly nine tenths seen once. Specimen: peripheral blood, collected in a trial of Ad26.COV2.S vaccine versus placebo. The receptors shown here come from a person aged 18-60 years who received the Ad26.COV2.S COVID-19 vaccine or a placebo.

The chain has TRBV10-3 and TRBJ2-7; unclear D gene. Trimming took 3 bases from V and 7 from J, leaving 16 bases between them. Germline CDR1 and CDR2: ENHRY and SYGVKD. The CDR3 runs 14 residues. DNA for the CDR3: TGTGCCATCAGTGATGGAATGGCCTCTGGGGAGCAGTACGTC. Translating it yields CAISDGMASGEQYV.

This sequence joins TRBV6-2 or TRBV6-3 and TRBJ1-5; 8 bases agree with TRBD1. The CDR3 runs to 18 residues. CDR1 and CDR2 from the germline V gene are MNHEY and SVGEGT. V was pared by 2 bases and J by 7 bases, with 16 bases of the junction left unmatched. CDR3 region: CASSYTVPGQEGEQPQHF. DNA for the CDR3: TGTGCCAGCAGTTACACTGTTCCGGGACAGGAAGGGGAGCAGCCCCAGCATTTT.

The chain couples TRBV10-2 to TRBJ2-2; 7 bases line up with TRBD2. The CDR3 runs to 16 residues. CDR1 is WSHSY, CDR2 SAAADI, per germline. Trimming removed 1 base from V and 4 bases from J; junction bases left unmatched: 6. Here the CDR3 reads CASSELGEGVTGELFF. The CDR3 DNA follows: TGCGCCAGCAGTGAGTTGGGGGAGGGCGTCACCGGGGAGCTGTTTTTT.

V usage is TRBV7-3 and J usage is TRBJ2-6; a weak D match, TRBD2 (5 bases). The CDR3 is made up of 13 amino acids. Trimming took 5 bases from V and 3 from J, leaving 5 bases between them. CDR1 and CDR2 from the germline V gene are SGHTA and FQGTGA. The CDR3 region has the DNA TGTGCCAGCAGCCGGGGTGGGGCCAACGTCCTGACTTTC. It encodes CASSRGGANVLTF. The variable domain in full, completed from reference TRBV7-3 and TRBJ2-6, reads GAGVSQTPSNKVTEKGKYVELRCDPISGHTALYWYRQSLGQGPEFLIYFQGTGAADDSGLPNDRFFAVRPEGSVSTLKIQRTERGDSAVYLCASSRGGANVLTFGAGSRLTVL.

The rearrangement joins TRBV7-3 to TRBJ1-1; 9 positions match TRBD1. Germline values: CDR1 SGHTA, CDR2 FQGTGA. Unmatched junction bases numbered 3, after V lost 3 bases and J lost 4 bases. There are 14 residues in the CDR3. The CDR3 DNA is TGTGCCAGCAGCTTGGGACAGGGAAGCACTGAAGCTTTCTTT. Protein sequence: CASSLGQGSTEAFF.

As regards this clone: The identical CDR3 is also encoded by other nucleotide sequences in the sample. The chain is built from TRBV6-2 or TRBV6-3 and TRBJ1-1; 9 positions match TRBD1. J lost 4 bases, V lost 2 bases, and 5 bases had no gene match. Germline V gives CDR1 MNHEY, CDR2 SVGEGT. The CDR3 is 15 residues long. In DNA, the CDR3 is TGTGCCAGCAGTTACCCCGGACAGGGGACCACTGAAGCTTTCTTT. Protein sequence: CASSYPGQGTTEAFF.

The chain carries TRBV5-6 and TRBJ1-2, with D possibly TRBD1 on 5 matching bases. CDR1 and CDR2 from the germline V gene are SGHDT and YYEEEE. The CDR3 has 16 amino acids. V lost 4 bases to trimming and J lost 6 bases, with 22 bases between them. CDR3 coding DNA: TGTGCCAGCAGCCCCAATCATAAACGGGGGAGAGATGGCTACACCTTC. Translation: CASSPNHKRGRDGYTF.

This chain joins TRBV12-3 or TRBV12-4 and TRBJ1-4, with D possibly TRBD1 on 5 matching bases. CDR3 length: 13 amino acids. Trimming took 7 bases from V and 7 from J, leaving 13 bases between them. The CDR3 DNA follows: TGTGCCAGCACCAGGGACTCGGGTGAAAAACTGTTTTTT. This translates into CASTRDSGEKLFF.

For the CDR3, the DNA is TGTGCCAGCAGTTCAGACAGGGAGGCGGCTGGAAACACCATATATTTT. Translation gives CASSSDREAAGNTIYF. The V gene is TRBV7-9, the J gene TRBJ1-3; TRBD1 aligns across 7 bases. V trimming: 6 bases; J trimming: 2 bases; junction bases outside the gene matches: 10. The CDR3 loop spans 16 amino acids. CDR1 and CDR2 (germline): SEHNR, FQNEAQ (reference sequence).

V usage is TRBV18 and J usage is TRBJ1-4; the match to TRBD1 covers 8 bases. V trimming: 3 bases; J trimming: 3 bases; junction bases outside the gene matches: 3. Germline lookup yields CDR1 KGHSH and CDR2 LQKENI. The CDR3 loop spans 15 amino acids. The CDR3 DNA sequence: TGTGCCAGCTCACCCCGGACAGGGCCTAATGAAAAACTGTTTTTT. It translates to CASSPRTGPNEKLFF. Together with reference TRBV18 and TRBJ1-4, the CDR3 gives the full variable domain: NAGVMQNPRHLVRRRGQEARLRCSPMKGHSHVYWYRQLPEEGLKFMVYLQKENIIDESGMPKERFSAEFPKEGPSILRIQQVVRGDSAAYFCASSPRTGPNEKLFFGSGTQLSVL.

This clone was seen only once. This chain connects TRBV24-1 to TRBJ2-5; tentatively, D is TRBD1 (6 bases). Germline V gene lookup returns CDR1 KGHDR and CDR2 SFDVKD. The CDR3 is 16 residues long. The V end lost 3 bases, the J end lost 4 bases, and 17 bases lay between the germline ends. Here the CDR3 DNA reads TGTGCCACCAGTGATCCTAGACGGACAGCAGTAGAGACCCAGTACTTC. Its protein is CATSDPRRTAVETQYF.

The chain joins TRBV6-2 or TRBV6-3 to TRBJ1-1; 10 bases line up with TRBD1. Germline lookup yields CDR1 MNHEY and CDR2 SVGEGT. V shed 5 bases, J shed 6 bases, and the junction held 3 bases outside the gene matches. The CDR3 length is 13 residues. The CDR3 sequence: CASSPGQGAEAFF. The CDR3 DNA is TGTGCCAGCAGTCCAGGACAGGGGGCTGAAGCTTTCTTT.

In DNA form, the CDR3 reads TGCGCCAGCAGCCCCGGGACAGGGGTTGTTGGAAACACCATATATTTT. Amino acid sequence: CASSPGTGVVGNTIYF. The rearrangement uses TRBV4-3 and TRBJ1-3; the match to TRBD1 covers 10 bases. There are 16 residues in the CDR3. CDR1 is LGHNA and CDR2 is YSLEER in the germline V gene. The V and J ends lost 4 bases and 3 bases, in that order; junction bases with no gene match: 6.

The rearrangement uses TRBV19 and TRBJ1-3, with D tentatively TRBD1 (6 bases). V was cut by 7 bases and J by 4 bases, with 23 bases left in between. The germline gives CDR1 LNHDA, CDR2 SQIVND (reference sequence). This CDR3 has 17 residues. The CDR3 sequence is CASTPNRDTLRGNTIYF. In DNA, the CDR3 is TGTGCCAGTACCCCTAACCGGGACACGCTCCGAGGAAACACCATATATTTT.

This clone was recorded once. The chain joins TRBV7-2 to TRBJ1-1, with 7 bases lining up with TRBD1. This CDR3 has 15 amino acids. The V gene's germline CDR1 is SGHTA and CDR2 FQGNSA. Losses at the gene ends were 1 base for V and 6 bases for J; bases not matched to a gene: 8. In DNA form, the CDR3 reads TGTGCCAGCAGCTTAGTCGGCAGGGGGAGCGCTGAAGCTTTCTTT. Its translation: CASSLVGRGSAEAFF.

V and J are TRBV10-3 and TRBJ1-2; D not resolved. The CDR3 covers 14 residues. V lost 3 bases and J 5 bases, leaving 13 bases between the germline ends. Germline V gene data show CDR1 as ENHRY and CDR2 as SYGVKD. Here the CDR3 reads CAISDRTGNYGYTF. CDR3 bases: TGTGCCATCAGTGACCGGACGGGCAATTATGGCTACACCTTC.

The chain combines TRBV30 with TRBJ1-4, with 7 bases matching TRBD1. The CDR3 runs to 15 residues. The germline gives CDR1 GTSNPN, CDR2 SVGIG (reference sequence). V trimming: 1 base; J trimming: 2 bases; junction bases outside the gene matches: 4. In nucleotides, the CDR3 is TGTGCCTGGAGTGCCGTCAGGGGGACTAATGAAAAACTGTTTTTT. Residues: CAWSAVRGTNEKLFF. The full variable domain, with the rest looked up from reference TRBV30 and TRBJ1-4, is SQTIHQWPATLVQPVGSPLSLECTVEGTSNPNLYWYRQAAGRGLQLLFYSVGIGQISSEVPQNLSASRPQDRQFILSSKKLLLSDSGFYLCAWSAVRGTNEKLFFGSGTQLSVL.

This clone was detected only once. In DNA, the CDR3 is TGTGCCAGCAGCTTAGAAAGGACAGGGGGGGAGACCCAGTACTTC. It translates to CASSLERTGGETQYF. V usage is TRBV7-3 and J usage is TRBJ2-5; 10 bases align to TRBD1. In germline, CDR1 is SGHTA, CDR2 FQGTGA. The length of the CDR3 is 15 residues. V trimming: 2 bases; J trimming: 5 bases; junction bases outside the gene matches: 5. The whole variable domain, remainder taken from reference TRBV7-3 and TRBJ2-5, is GAGVSQTPSNKVTEKGKYVELRCDPISGHTALYWYRQSLGQGPEFLIYFQGTGAADDSGLPNDRFFAVRPEGSVSTLKIQRTERGDSAVYLCASSLERTGGETQYFGPGTRLLVL.

This chain's CDR3 is CASSPSGSSYEQYV. In DNA, the CDR3 is TGTGCCAGCAGCCCCAGCGGGAGTTCCTACGAGCAGTACGTC. The rearrangement links TRBV9 to TRBJ2-7; 8 positions agree with TRBD2. With V trimmed by 4 bases and J by 1 base, 4 bases remained unmatched. Per the germline V gene, CDR1 is SGDLS and CDR2 is YYNGEE. The CDR3 runs 14 residues.

This clone occurred once. The rearrangement uses TRBV19 and TRBJ1-3, with unresolved D. V was clipped by 3 bases and J by 0 bases, with 12 bases between them. The CDR3 has 16 residues. The V gene's germline CDR1 is LNHDA and CDR2 SQIVND (reference sequence). The CDR3 loop is CASSMRQASSGNTIYF. DNA of the CDR3: TGTGCCAGTAGTATGCGGCAGGCGAGCTCTGGAAACACCATATATTTT.

This clone has just one count. The chain combines TRBV12-3 or TRBV12-4 with TRBJ1-6; no definite D call. V lost 3 bases to trimming and J lost 12 bases, with 12 bases between them. CDR3 size: 13 residues. The CDR3 protein is CASSLKAGVPLHF. The CDR3 bases are TGTGCCAGCAGTTTGAAAGCGGGTGTACCCCTCCACTTT.

This sequence joins TRBV28 and TRBJ1-6; D may be TRBD1 (6 bases). Per the germline V gene, CDR1 is MDHEN and CDR2 is SYDVKM. This CDR3 is built from 15 residues. With 9 bases removed from V and 7 bases from J, the gap between germline ends came to 19 bases. The CDR3 protein is CASSSYYRENSPLHF. Written as DNA, the CDR3 is TGTGCCAGTTCCTCATACTACAGGGAGAATTCACCCCTCCACTTT.

V gene TRBV4-3 combines with J gene TRBJ2-1; 12 nucleotides line up with TRBD2. The V and J ends lost 4 bases and 1 base, in that order; junction bases with no gene match: 2. CDR1 is LGHNA and CDR2 is YSLEER in the germline V gene. The CDR3 is 16 residues long. The CDR3 is CASSPSGGASYNEQFF. CDR3 DNA: TGCGCCAGCAGCCCTAGCGGGGGGGCTTCCTACAATGAGCAGTTCTTC.

The rearrangement links TRBV5-1 to TRBJ2-4; D is undetermined. Trimming took 4 bases from V and 8 from J, leaving 19 bases between them. This CDR3 contains 15 residues. In germline, CDR1 is SGHRS, CDR2 YFSETQ. The DNA of the CDR3 is TGCGCCAGCAGCCTTATGGGCAGCCGGTCGGACATTCAGTACTTC. Amino acid sequence: CASSLMGSRSDIQYF.

V and J are TRBV15 and TRBJ2-2; D gene unclear. In germline, CDR1 is LNHNV, CDR2 YYDKDF (reference sequence). This CDR3 contains 17 residues. The V and J ends lost 0 bases and 0 bases respectively, with 11 bases between them. In DNA, the CDR3 is TGTGCCACCAGCAGAGATTGGTCTAGAGCGAACACCGGGGAGCTGTTTTTT. It encodes CATSRDWSRANTGELFF.

Concerning this clone itself: At the DNA level, this CDR3 is encoded by other sequences in the same sample as well. The V gene is TRBV18, the J gene TRBJ1-1; maybe TRBD1 (6 bases). The germline CDR1 and CDR2 sequences are KGHSH and LQKENI. Trimming took off 1 base at V and 0 bases at J, with 9 bases between the two ends. The CDR3 is 15 residues long. CDR3 sequence (DNA): TGTGCCAGCTCACCACAGGGGGTCATGAACACTGAAGCTTTCTTT. This translates into CASSPQGVMNTEAFF.

This rearrangement joins TRBV18 to TRBJ2-1; no reliable D call. The CDR3 length is 13 residues. Germline CDR1 is KGHSH and CDR2 is LQKENI. Trimming removed 5 bases from V and 8 bases from J, with 13 bases in between. The CDR3 region has the DNA TGTGCCAGCTCAATGACCTTACTGGATGAGCAGTTCTTC. This sequence encodes CASSMTLLDEQFF.

This clone has more than one count but fewer than ten. This rearrangement joins TRBV24-1 to TRBJ2-1, with 7 bases lining up with TRBD2. This CDR3 has 16 amino acids. Germline CDR1 is KGHDR and CDR2 is SFDVKD. V lost 0 bases, J lost 4 bases, and 5 bases stayed unmatched. CDR3 bases: TGTGCCACCAGTGATTTGAGGGACTATCCGTACAATGAGCAGTTCTTC. It codes for CATSDLRDYPYNEQFF.

The chain joins TRBV27 to TRBJ2-7; D is unclear. The CDR3 has 14 amino acids. V was cut by 5 bases and J by 3 bases, with 14 bases left in between. Germline assignment: CDR1 MNHEY and CDR2 SMNVEV (reference sequence). CDR3 amino acids: CASSPRTQSYEQYV. The DNA for the CDR3 is TGTGCCAGCAGTCCTAGGACGCAAAGCTACGAGCAGTACGTC.

This clone was recorded only once. J is TRBJ1-2 and V is TRBV5-1; 9 bases agree with TRBD1. The J segment lost 2 bases and the V segment lost 0 bases, leaving 5 bases of the junction unmatched. The CDR3 spans 16 residues. From germline, CDR1 is SGHRS and CDR2 YFSETQ. CDR3 sequence reads: CASSLEGTGWNYGYTF. The CDR3 DNA reads TGCGCCAGCAGCTTGGAAGGGACAGGGTGGAACTATGGCTACACCTTC.

This clone was seen a few times. The V gene is TRBV7-9, the J gene TRBJ1-4; D possibly corresponds to TRBD1 (5 bases). The germline V gene has CDR1 SEHNR and CDR2 FQNEAQ (reference sequence). The CDR3 runs to 14 residues. Deletions cut 5 bases from V and 11 bases from J, with 18 bases between. CDR3 region: CASSRDGAEKKLFF. The CDR3 region has the DNA TGTGCCAGCAGCCGGGACGGAGCGGAGAAGAAACTGTTTTTT.

For the CDR3, the DNA is TGTGCCAGCAGCCGGGGGCACCAAGAGACCCAGTACTTC. Translating gives CASSRGHQETQYF. The V and J genes are TRBV7-3 and TRBJ2-5; possibly TRBD1 or TRBD2 for D (6 bases each). Deletions cut 5 bases from V and 0 bases from J, with 7 bases between. The CDR3 spans 13 residues. The germline V gene has CDR1 SGHTA and CDR2 FQGTGA.